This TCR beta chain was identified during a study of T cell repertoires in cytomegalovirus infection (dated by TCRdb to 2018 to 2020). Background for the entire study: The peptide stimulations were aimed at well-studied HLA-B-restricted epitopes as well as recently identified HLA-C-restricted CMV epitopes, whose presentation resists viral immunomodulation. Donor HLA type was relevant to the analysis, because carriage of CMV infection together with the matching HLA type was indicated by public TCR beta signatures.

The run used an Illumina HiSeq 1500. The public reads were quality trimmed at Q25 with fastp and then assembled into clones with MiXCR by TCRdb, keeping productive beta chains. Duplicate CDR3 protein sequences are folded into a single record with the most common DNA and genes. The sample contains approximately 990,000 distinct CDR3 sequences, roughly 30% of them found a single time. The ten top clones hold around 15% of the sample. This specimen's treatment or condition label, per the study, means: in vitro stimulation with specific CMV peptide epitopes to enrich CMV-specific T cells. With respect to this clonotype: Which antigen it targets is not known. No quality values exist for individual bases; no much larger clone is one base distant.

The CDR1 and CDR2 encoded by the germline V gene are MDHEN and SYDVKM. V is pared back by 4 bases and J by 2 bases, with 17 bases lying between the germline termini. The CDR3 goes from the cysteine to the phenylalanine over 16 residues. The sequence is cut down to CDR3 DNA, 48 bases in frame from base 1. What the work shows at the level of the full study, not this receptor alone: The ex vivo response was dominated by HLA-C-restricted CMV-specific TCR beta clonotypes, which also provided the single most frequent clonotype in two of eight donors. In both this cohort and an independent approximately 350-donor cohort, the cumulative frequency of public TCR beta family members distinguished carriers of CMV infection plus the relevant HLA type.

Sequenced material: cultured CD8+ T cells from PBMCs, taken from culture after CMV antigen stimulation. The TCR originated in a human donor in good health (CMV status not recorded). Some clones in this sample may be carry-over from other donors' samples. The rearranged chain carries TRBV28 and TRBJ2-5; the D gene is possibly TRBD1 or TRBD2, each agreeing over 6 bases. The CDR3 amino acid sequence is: CASSSYIGGLQETQYF. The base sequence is TGTGCCAGCAGTTCTTACATAGGGGGGCTTCAAGAGACCCAGTACTTC.